This T cell receptor beta chain is from a study of T cells after yellow fever vaccination. Study-wide findings and caveats: At approximately 96% for CD4 and about 91% for CD8, most primary-vaccination clones showed up again after the booster.

The CDR3 spans 14 residues. V was cut by 3 bases and J by 7 bases, with 15 bases left in between. Per germline, CDR1 KGHSH and CDR2 LQKENI. This clonotype was detected a few times. Its antigen is not identified. TCRdb re-called the 5' RACE reads through MiXCR, storing one row per CDR3 protein. This repertoire shows about 340,000 distinct CDR3 sequences, approximately 12% found once; its top ten account for approximately 3.4%. The rearrangement joins TRBV18 to TRBJ2-5; tentative D call: TRBD1 (5 bases). This sequence was found in a man younger than 30 who received the YFV17D yellow fever vaccine. Sample: CD4+ T cells sorted from PBMCs, taken 15 days after the yellow fever booster vaccination. CDR3 sequence reads: CASSPDKGGGTQYF. In DNA form, the CDR3 reads TGTGCCAGCTCACCGGACAAGGGTGGCGGGACCCAGTACTTC.